The clone carrying this T cell receptor beta chain was seen just once. Its antigen is currently unknown. The data were taken from a study of cytotoxic CD8 clonotypes in ibrutinib-treated CLL. Across the whole study: Response sampling occurred after a median 12 months of treatment (range 6 to 36).

This table comes from immunoSEQ multiplex PCR, and its TCRdb copy is limited to in-frame clones, with some not included. The sample holds around 150,000 clones, about 88% seen once. Whole-study findings and limits: Sustained-remission and progressing patients diverged in sampling times.

The CDR3 is 16 amino acids. Trimming shortened V by 4 bases and J by 6 bases, and 18 bases separated the two germline ends. Germline CDR1 is MGHDK and CDR2 is SYGVNS. The sample was PBMCs, taken at disease progression, from a patient treated with ibrutinib. The gene calls are TRBV25-1 and TRBJ1-4; TRBD1 is a possible D gene (6 bases). The source of this sequence is a human donor with chronic lymphocytic leukemia. The CDR3 is CASSAQGLLVDEKLFF. The CDR3 nucleotides are TGTGCCAGCAGTGCACAGGGATTGCTGGTTGATGAAAAACTGTTTTTT.